This TCR beta chain was retrieved from a study of T cells in Graves' hyperthyroidism and ophthalmopathy. The length of the CDR3 is 16 residues. Trimming at V came to 2 bases and at J to 5 bases, leaving 9 bases not matched to a gene. CDR1 and CDR2 (germline): MNHNS, SASEGT. Patients having uncontrolled infection, another autoimmune disease, pregnancy or lactation were not included. To note about this clonotype: Its antigen is not known. This clone may be a read error of a much larger clone one base away.

Whole-study results and caveats: With a median lead of around 5.9 months before onset, the model predicted ophthalmopathy. Most expanded thyroid clonotypes above 0.001 recurred in blood.

RNA transcripts were the template for amplifying TCR beta CDR3 regions. During a first-round RT-PCR of the TCR CDR3, the HTBI primer set was used. TCRdb re-called the multiplex PCR reads with MiXCR, one entry per CDR3 protein. This table has more than 550,000 distinct CDR3 sequences, nearly 45% appearing once. The receptor's source is an adult man with Graves' disease, either hyperthyroidism or ophthalmopathy (not recorded which). The specimen was peripheral blood or thyroid tissue (not recorded which). The chain joins TRBV6-1 to TRBJ2-5; TRBD2 matches at 9 bases. The CDR3 here is CASSERGSGRRETQYF. The CDR3 coding sequence is TGTGCCAGCAGTGAACGGGGTAGCGGGAGACGTGAGACCCAGTACTTC.